One sample yielded the 19 T cell receptor beta chains listed below, sequenced in a study of cytomegalovirus exposure and HLA in healthy donors. PCR used 60 Vbeta primers and 13 Jbeta primers. Profiling relied on immunoSEQ multiplex PCR, and the TCRdb table lists in-frame clones only, not all of them. There are hundreds of thousands of clones in the sample; less than 85% occur only once, and 0.63% lies in the top ten. The sample taken for sequencing was PBMCs. The receptors here all came from a man aged 18 to 35 in good health and CMV-seronegative.

The V call is TRBV28, the J call TRBJ2-1; D ambiguous. This CDR3 is 12 amino acids long. Germline loops: CDR1 MDHEN, CDR2 SYDVKM. Between the trimmed V and J ends, which lost 5 bases and 1 base, there was a span of 3 bases. CDR3 sequence (DNA): TGTGCCAGCAGTGCGTCCTACAATGAGCAGTTCTTC. Its translation: CASSASYNEQFF.

This chain joins TRBV29-1 and TRBJ2-5; possible D gene TRBD2, 6 bases. The J call may be incorrect, as the DNA end agrees better with TRBJ2-7. Looked up from germline, CDR1 is SQVTM and CDR2 is ANQGSEA. The CDR3 spans 13 residues. DNA of the CDR3: TGCAGCGTTGCTCAGCGGGTGTCCTACGAGCAGTACTTC. It yields the protein CSVAQRVSYEQYF.

This clone was detected only a few times. V and J are TRBV30 and TRBJ2-1; 9 bases match TRBD1. The CDR3 spans 17 residues. Losses at the gene ends were 4 bases for V and 3 bases for J; bases not matched to a gene: 13. Germline V gene data show CDR1 as GTSNPN and CDR2 as SVGIG (reference sequence). CDR3 sequence reads: CAWNRRSPGQGYNEQFF. The CDR3 nucleotides read TGTGCCTGGAATCGGAGATCCCCGGGACAGGGCTACAATGAGCAGTTCTTC.

This clone appeared once. This rearrangement joins TRBV2 to TRBJ1-2; 7 bases align to TRBD1. Germline CDR1 reads SNHLY; CDR2 reads FYNNEI. The CDR3 has 14 residues. Trimming took 2 bases from V and 6 from J; bases not matched to a gene: 6. The CDR3 region is CASSELTGINGYTF. The CDR3 DNA sequence: TGTGCCAGCAGTGAATTGACAGGGATAAATGGCTACACCTTC. The entire variable domain, with the rest obtained from reference TRBV2 and TRBJ1-2, is as follows: EPEVTQTPSHQVTQMGQEVILRCVPISNHLYFYWYRQILGQKVEFLVSFYNNEISEKSEIFDDQFSVERPDGSNFTLKIRSTKLEDSAMYFCASSELTGINGYTFGSGTRLTVV.

The CDR3 spells CAWRRQGTTYNEQFF. CDR3 DNA: TGTGCCTGGAGACGGCAGGGTACCACCTACAATGAGCAGTTCTTC. This chain links TRBV30 with TRBJ2-1; D is possibly TRBD1 (5 bases). Germline-derived CDR1 and CDR2 are GTSNPN and SVGIG (reference sequence). The CDR3 is 15 amino acids. V lost 3 bases and J lost 2, with 14 bases in between.

This chain connects TRBV2 to TRBJ1-4, with 10 bases that match TRBD1. Germline CDR1 reads SNHLY; CDR2 reads FYNNEI. V was clipped by 5 bases and J by 8 bases; unmatched bases: 5. The CDR3 has 14 residues. The CDR3 loop is CASSKDRGDEKLFF. CDR3 in DNA: TGTGCCAGCAGTAAGGACAGGGGGGACGAAAAACTGTTTTTT.

The chain links TRBV27 to TRBJ2-7, with 7 bases fitting TRBD2. V dropped 6 bases and J dropped 5; count of bases not matched to a gene: 13. There are 15 residues in the CDR3. Per the germline V gene, CDR1 is MNHEY and CDR2 is SMNVEV (reference sequence). CDR3 in amino acids: CASSPRAGEFDEQYF. In DNA form, the CDR3 reads TGTGCCAGCAGCCCCCGGGCGGGAGAATTCGACGAGCAGTACTTC.

The rearrangement joins TRBV5-1 to TRBJ2-7, with 9 bases that match TRBD1. J gave up 3 bases and V 4 bases, and 8 bases lay outside the gene matches. The germline V gene has CDR1 SGHRS and CDR2 YFSETQ. The length of the CDR3 is 15 residues. The CDR3 DNA is TGCGCCAGCAGCGGGGGGACAGGGAGGAGCTACGAGCAGTACTTC. This encodes CASSGGTGRSYEQYF. The complete variable domain, with remaining parts taken from reference TRBV5-1 and TRBJ2-7, reads KAGVTQTPRYLIKTRGQQVTLSCSPISGHRSVSWYQQTPGQGLQFLFEYFSETQRNKGNFPGRFSGRQFSNSRSEMNVSTLELGDSALYLCASSGGTGRSYEQYFGPGTRLTVT.

The rearrangement uses TRBV11-2 and TRBJ1-4; 7 nucleotides match TRBD1. The ends lost 1 base at V and 0 bases at J; junction bases unmatched: 2. Germline CDR1 and CDR2: SGHAT and FQNNGV. The CDR3 runs 16 residues. CDR3 amino acids: CASSLGGTATNEKLFF. CDR3 DNA: TGTGCCAGCAGCTTAGGGGGGACAGCAACTAATGAAAAACTGTTTTTT.

The chain joins TRBV2 to TRBJ2-3; a weak D match, TRBD1 (6 bases). The CDR3 is 12 residues long. CDR1 is SNHLY and CDR2 is FYNNEI in the germline V gene. V shed 5 bases and J shed 9 bases, with 12 bases lying between them. This CDR3 is CASSFVQGTQYF. In DNA, the CDR3 is TGTGCCAGCAGTTTCGTGCAGGGGACGCAGTATTTT. Drawing the rest from reference TRBV2 and TRBJ2-3, the complete variable domain is EPEVTQTPSHQVTQMGQEVILRCVPISNHLYFYWYRQILGQKVEFLVSFYNNEISEKSEIFDDQFSVERPDGSNFTLKIRSTKLEDSAMYFCASSFVQGTQYFGPGTRLTVL.

This chain joins TRBV5-1 and TRBJ2-3, with TRBD2 identical over 10 bases. Per germline, CDR1 SGHRS and CDR2 YFSETQ. Losses at the gene ends were 3 bases for V and 3 bases for J; bases not matched to a gene: 4. The CDR3 runs to 15 residues. DNA of the CDR3: TGCGCCAGCAGCTCGGGACTAGCGACAACAGATACGCAGTATTTT. This codes for CASSSGLATTDTQYF.

The chain carries TRBV5-6 and TRBJ2-7; possible D gene TRBD1, 5 bases. V dropped 0 bases and J dropped 4 bases, with 11 bases sitting between them. In germline, CDR1 is SGHDT, CDR2 YYEEEE. This CDR3 spans 14 amino acids. The CDR3 DNA sequence: TGTGCCAGCAGCTTGGGGTGGCAGGGTTACGAGCAGTACTTC. Its protein product is CASSLGWQGYEQYF.

The J gene is TRBJ2-7, the V gene TRBV27, with D maybe TRBD2 (6 bases). Trimming pared 5 bases from V and 4 bases from J, leaving 12 bases between. The CDR3 contains 13 residues. Germline CDR1 and CDR2: MNHEY and SMNVEV (reference sequence). CDR3 region: CASSLSGSYEQYF. CDR3 DNA: TGTGCCAGCAGTCTCTCCGGGAGTTACGAGCAGTACTTC.

This sequence joins TRBV6-1 and TRBJ1-4; possible D gene TRBD1, 6 bases. Germline values: CDR1 MNHNS, CDR2 SASEGT. V dropped 7 bases and J dropped 8 bases, with 17 bases sitting between them. This CDR3 contains 14 residues. CDR3 region: CASTPAGEGEKLFF. DNA of the CDR3: TGTGCCAGCACCCCCGCAGGGGAAGGAGAAAAACTGTTTTTT.

The CDR3 DNA reads TGTGCCAGTAGCTCCGGGACAACCAGCACAGATACGCAGTATTTT. Translated, it gives CASSSGTTSTDTQYF. The rearrangement links TRBV19 to TRBJ2-3; possibly TRBD1 for D (6 bases). CDR1 and CDR2 (germline): LNHDA, SQIVND (reference sequence). The CDR3 extends over 15 amino acids. V lost 6 bases, J lost 0 bases, and 13 bases lay in between.

The V gene is TRBV9, the J gene TRBJ1-3, with D possibly being TRBD1 (5 bases). The V and J ends lost 4 bases and 0 bases respectively, with 14 bases between them. The CDR3 has 16 residues. CDR1 and CDR2 (germline): SGDLS, YYNGEE. CDR3 nucleotide sequence: TGTGCCAGCAGCCCACGGGACTCTTACTCTGGAAACACCATATATTTT. Translating it yields CASSPRDSYSGNTIYF. Complete variable domain (other parts from reference TRBV9 and TRBJ1-3): DSGVTQTPKHLITATGQRVTLRCSPRSGDLSVYWYQQSLDQGLQFLIQYYNGEERAKGNILERFSAQQFPDLHSELNLSSLELGDSALYFCASSPRDSYSGNTIYFGEGSWLTVV.

This rearrangement joins TRBV27 to TRBJ1-2, with a possible D match to TRBD1 (5 bases). CDR3 length: 13 amino acids. Germline lookup yields CDR1 MNHEY and CDR2 SMNVEV (reference sequence). V lost 2 bases and J 7 bases, leaving 11 bases between the germline ends. As DNA, the CDR3 is TGTGCCAGCAGTTTACCGGGGGGGTTTGGCTACACCTTC. Translating it yields CASSLPGGFGYTF.

This clone was counted only a few times. This chain uses TRBV18 with TRBJ1-5, with D possibly TRBD1 on 5 matching bases. The CDR3 has 15 amino acids. Germline CDR1 reads KGHSH; CDR2 reads LQKENI. Trimming removed 1 base from V and 6 bases from J, with 13 bases in between. CDR3 amino acids: CASSPRNQGGQPQHF. The CDR3, as DNA: TGTGCCAGCTCACCACGGAATCAGGGTGGTCAGCCCCAGCATTTT.

The chain combines TRBV6-5 with TRBJ1-5; D gene unclear. V gave up 8 bases and J gave up 8 bases, with 22 bases separating them. Germline lookup yields CDR1 MNHEY and CDR2 SVGAGI. This CDR3 comprises 15 residues. In DNA form, the CDR3 reads TGTGCCAGCGGTGCGCGGGGTTTAGTATCGGAGCCCCAGCATTTT. Its translation is CASGARGLVSEPQHF.